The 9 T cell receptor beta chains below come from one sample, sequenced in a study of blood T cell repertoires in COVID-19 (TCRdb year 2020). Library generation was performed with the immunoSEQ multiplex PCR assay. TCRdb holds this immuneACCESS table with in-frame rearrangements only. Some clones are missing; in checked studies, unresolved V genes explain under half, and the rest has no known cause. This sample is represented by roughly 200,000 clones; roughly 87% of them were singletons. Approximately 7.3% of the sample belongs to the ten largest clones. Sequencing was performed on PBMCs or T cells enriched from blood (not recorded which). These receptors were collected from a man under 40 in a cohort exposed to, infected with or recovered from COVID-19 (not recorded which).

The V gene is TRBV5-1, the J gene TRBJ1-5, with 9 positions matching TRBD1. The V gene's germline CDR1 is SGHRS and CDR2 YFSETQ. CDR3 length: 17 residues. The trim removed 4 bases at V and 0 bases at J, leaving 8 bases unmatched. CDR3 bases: TGCGCCAGCAGCCCGACAGGGGGGCTTTATAGCAATCAGCCCCAGCATTTT. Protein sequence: CASSPTGGLYSNQPQHF.

CDR3 residues: CASSNSRTSPYNEQFF. CDR3 DNA: TGTGCCAGCAGTAACTCCCGGACTAGCCCTTACAATGAGCAGTTCTTC. The rearrangement uses TRBV25-1 and TRBJ2-1; TRBD2 matches 8 bases. The CDR3 totals 16 residues. V lost 5 bases to trimming and J lost 4 bases; unmatched junction nucleotides: 10. Germline-derived CDR1 and CDR2 are MGHDK and SYGVNS.

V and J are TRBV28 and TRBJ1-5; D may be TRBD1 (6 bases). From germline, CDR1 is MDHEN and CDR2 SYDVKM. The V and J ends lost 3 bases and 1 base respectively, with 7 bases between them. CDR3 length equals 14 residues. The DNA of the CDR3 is TGTGCCAGCAGTTTCAGGGGCAGCAATCAGCCCCAGCATTTT. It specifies CASSFRGSNQPQHF.

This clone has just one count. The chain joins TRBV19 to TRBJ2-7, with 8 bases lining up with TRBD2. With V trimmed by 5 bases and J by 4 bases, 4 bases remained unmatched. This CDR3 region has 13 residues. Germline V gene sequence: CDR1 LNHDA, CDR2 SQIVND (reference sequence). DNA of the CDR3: TGTGCCAGTAGTGCCGGACTAGCTTACGAGCAGTACTTC. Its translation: CASSAGLAYEQYF.

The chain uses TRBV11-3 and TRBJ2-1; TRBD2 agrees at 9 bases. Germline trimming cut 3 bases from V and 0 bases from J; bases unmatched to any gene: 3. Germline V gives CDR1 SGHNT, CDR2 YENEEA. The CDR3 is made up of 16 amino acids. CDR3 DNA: TGTGCCAGCAGCTTGACTAGCGGAAGCTCCTACAATGAGCAGTTCTTC. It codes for CASSLTSGSSYNEQFF.

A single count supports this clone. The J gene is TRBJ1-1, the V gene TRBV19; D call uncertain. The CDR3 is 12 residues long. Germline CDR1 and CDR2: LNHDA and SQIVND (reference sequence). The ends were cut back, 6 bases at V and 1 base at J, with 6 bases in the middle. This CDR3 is CASRMRNTEAFF. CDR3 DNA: TGTGCCAGTAGGATGAGGAACACTGAAGCTTTCTTT.

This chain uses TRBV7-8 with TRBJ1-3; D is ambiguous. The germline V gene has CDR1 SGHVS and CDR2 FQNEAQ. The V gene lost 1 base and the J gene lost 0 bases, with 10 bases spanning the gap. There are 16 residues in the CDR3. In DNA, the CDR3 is TGTGCCAGCAGCTTAGAAACGCGTTCCTCTGGAAACACCATATATTTT. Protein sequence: CASSLETRSSGNTIYF.

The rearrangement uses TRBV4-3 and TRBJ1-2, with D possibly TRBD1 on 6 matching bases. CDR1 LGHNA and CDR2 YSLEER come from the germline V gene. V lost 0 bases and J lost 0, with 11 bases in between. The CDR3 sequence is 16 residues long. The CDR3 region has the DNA TGCGCCAGCAGCCAAGATGTAACAGGGCCTAACTATGGCTACACCTTC. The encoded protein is CASSQDVTGPNYGYTF.

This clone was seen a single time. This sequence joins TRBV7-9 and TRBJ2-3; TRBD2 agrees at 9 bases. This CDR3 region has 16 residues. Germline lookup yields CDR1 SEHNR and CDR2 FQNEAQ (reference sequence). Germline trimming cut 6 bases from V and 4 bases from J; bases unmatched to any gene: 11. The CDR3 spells CASRLTGLAPADTQYF. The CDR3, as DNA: TGTGCCAGCAGGTTAACGGGACTAGCCCCCGCAGATACGCAGTATTTT.